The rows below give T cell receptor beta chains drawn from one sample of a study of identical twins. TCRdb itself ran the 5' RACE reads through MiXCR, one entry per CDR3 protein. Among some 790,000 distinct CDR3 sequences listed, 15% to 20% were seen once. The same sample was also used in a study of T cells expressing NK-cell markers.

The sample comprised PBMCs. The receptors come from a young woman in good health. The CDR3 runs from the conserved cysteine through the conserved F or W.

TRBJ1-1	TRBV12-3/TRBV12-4	CASITNLAEAFF
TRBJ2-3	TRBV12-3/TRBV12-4	CASSFIAGPDTQYF
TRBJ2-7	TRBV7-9	CASSPPTGLYEQYF
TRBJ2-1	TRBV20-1	CSARDVNEQFF
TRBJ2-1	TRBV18	CASSPPTSVEQFF
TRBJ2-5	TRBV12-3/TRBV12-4	CASSLTAQGTQYF
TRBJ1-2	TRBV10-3	CAISDSRSHGYTF
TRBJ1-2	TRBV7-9	CASSLPGMYGYTF
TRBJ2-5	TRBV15	CATSREEGASRREETQYF
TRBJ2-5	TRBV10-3	CAIGAAQKTQYF
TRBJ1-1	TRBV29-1	CSVKGQGRAFF
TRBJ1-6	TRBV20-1	CSARIQGYNSPLHF
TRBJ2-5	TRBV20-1	CSTISGGQETQYF
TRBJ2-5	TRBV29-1	CSAHSNQETQYF
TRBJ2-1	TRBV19	CASSIGLAGFYEQFF
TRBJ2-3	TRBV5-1	CASSRASGPTDTQYF
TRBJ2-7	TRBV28	CASSLGLRGTWAVNEQYF
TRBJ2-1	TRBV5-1	CASSLDSGRPTHEQFF